Described below is a single T cell receptor (beta chain) sequence and its context. Its antigen is unknown. This specimen comes from a study of pediatric ulcerative colitis. TCRdb keeps only in-frame clones here, not all; method: immunoSEQ multiplex PCR. This table holds roughly 60,000 clones, 85% to 90% found once. V lost 3 bases, J lost 4 bases, and 10 bases lay in between. The CDR3 length is 13 residues. Germline assignment: CDR1 SGHRS and CDR2 YFSETQ. Findings and limits, study-wide: In rectum, acute severe colitis had expanded clones and less diversity. Ulcerative colitis patients shared more blood-rectal clones than controls. Repertoires came from total lymphocyte DNA, so rare subsets like regulatory T cells may be missed. Blood samples from a couple of patients yielded substantially fewer templates and were excluded from blood-rectal overlap analysis.

V gene TRBV5-1 combines with J gene TRBJ1-1, with D unclear. The sample was blood. The origin of this receptor is a boy younger than 18 who was a control in a study of pediatric ulcerative colitis. CDR3: CASSSIPSTEAFF. The CDR3 DNA reads TGCGCCAGCAGCTCAATCCCTAGCACTGAAGCTTTCTTT.